This T cell receptor beta chain was captured in a study of cytotoxic CD8 clonotypes in ibrutinib-treated CLL (dated by TCRdb to the early 2020s). About the study as a whole: The cohort had 11 to 12 relapsed/refractory and around 14 treatment-naive patients; around 17 were IGHV unmutated. Every sample from remission and from progressive disease was obtained while the patients were still on ibrutinib. Responses were partial in around 25 patients and complete in 2; after median approximately 67 months follow-up, some 14 stayed in remission and about twelve progressed. On average, each sample had 255,043 productive templates and around 100,000 productive rearrangements. Cryopreserved peripheral blood mononuclear cells were collected at three points: before therapy, at response, and at either sustained remission or disease progression. Of the 90 or so participants in the trial, approximately 26 had longitudinal samples available. Samples at response were collected after a median of about 12 months of treatment, with a range of about 6 to 40 months. On the study overall, not on this receptor specifically: An increase in clonality was observed at ibrutinib response, with clonality remaining stable during sustained remission and falling back toward baseline at progression. Baseline clonality exceeded that of age-matched healthy donors and correlated strongly with circulating CD8+ T-cell counts. Sustained-remission and progressing patients did not have matched sampling times, and lymph node repertoires were not examined. Public clonotypes were rare and either contracted or stayed stable during treatment, and the rise in clonality at ibrutinib response reflected the expansion of private clonotypes.

What the time point label conveys for this sample: roughly 12 months on ibrutinib. For TCR beta library preparation, roughly 2 micrograms of genomic DNA were extracted from the cryopreserved PBMCs. Longitudinal blood samples from CLL patients receiving ibrutinib monotherapy were subjected to high-throughput TCR beta sequencing. The patients took part in an open-label, single-center phase 2 trial of ibrutinib monotherapy. The germline V gene provides CDR1 KGHSH and CDR2 LQKENI. Counted from cysteine to phenylalanine, this CDR3 has 15 amino acids. The entry retains the CDR3 DNA only, 45 bases that are in frame from base 1. After removal of 2 bases from V and 8 bases from J, the junction retains 7 bases not matched to a gene. As for this clone: Its antigen specificity is not known. Base qualities are not recorded, but no much larger clone differs from it by a single base.

A MiSeq instrument was used for deep resolution sequencing, which targeted depths ranging from 1 in 1 million up to 1 in 200,000 T cells, with coverage averaging 10x for each clonotype. The immunoSEQ hsTCRB Kit was used to generate the TCR beta libraries. The published analysis was carried out like this. ImmunoSEQ Data Assistant and ImmunoSEQ Analyzer were used for data analysis, and V, D and J genes were assigned according to IMGT definitions. Clonality, which ranges from 0 to 1, was calculated as one minus the normalized Shannon entropy of productive rearrangement frequencies. Public clonotype analysis was restricted to overrepresented clonotypes comprising at least 0.05% of each patient's repertoire. Some 13 age-matched healthy donor repertoires from immuneACCESS were used as controls for clonality. Not all clones reach the TCRdb copy of this immuneACCESS table, which keeps in-frame sequences only. Checked studies attribute under half of the gap to unresolved V genes and leave the rest unexplained. That table furnishes V, J and clone size, whereas the DNA furnished D and trimming. The sample yields about 130,000 clones; approximately 81% were counted once. The ten largest make up 9.5% to 15% of the sample.

The rearrangement joined TRBV18 to TRBJ2-1, with 9 central nucleotides matching TRBD2. The source of this sequence is a human donor with chronic lymphocytic leukemia. Source: PBMCs, taken after 12 months of ibrutinib treatment. The CDR3 region reads CASSPGGRARDEQFF. The sequenced DNA: TGTGCCAGCTCACCAGGCGGGAGGGCCAGGGATGAGCAGTTCTTC.